The 22 T cell receptor beta chains below all came from one sample that was sequenced in a study of blood T cells in healthy people across ages. PCR was performed a second time for about 7 to 12 cycles using a sample-barcoded 5' primer and a J-beta primer mix. Each CDR3 protein is one row after TCRdb ran MiXCR on the 5' RACE reads. This table holds 850,000 to 1,000,000 distinct CDR3 sequences, around 48% found once. Sequences were obtained from blood. These receptor sequences come from a man aged 25-45 years in good health.

The chain recombines TRBV4-1 with TRBJ2-2, with D possibly called TRBD1 or TRBD2 (6 bases each). CDR1 and CDR2 from the germline V gene are MGHRA and YSYEKL. This CDR3 is 13 amino acids long. V lost 1 base and J lost 10, with 10 bases in between. The CDR3 region is CASSQVGGEELFF. Here the CDR3 DNA reads TGCGCCAGCAGCCAAGTGGGGGGCGAGGAGCTGTTTTTT.

This clonotype was observed a few times. The CDR3 loop reads CASRTPGDYGYTF. In DNA form, the CDR3 reads TGTGCCAGCAGAACCCCCGGAGACTATGGCTACACCTTC. The V call is TRBV28, the J call TRBJ1-2; D is ambiguous. With 6 bases removed from V and 3 bases from J, the gap between germline ends came to 11 bases. The CDR3 covers 13 residues. Germline V lookup: CDR1 MDHEN, CDR2 SYDVKM.

The chain carries TRBV5-1 and TRBJ2-2; 9 bases map to TRBD2. Trimming took 7 bases from V and 3 from J; bases not matched to a gene: 13. Germline V gene lookup returns CDR1 SGHRS and CDR2 YFSETQ. The CDR3 runs 17 residues. The chain's CDR3 is CASRARRTSADTGELFF. For the CDR3, the DNA is TGCGCCAGCCGTGCACGGCGGACTAGCGCGGACACCGGGGAGCTGTTTTTT.

This sequence joins TRBV7-9 and TRBJ2-5, with a possible D match to TRBD1 (6 bases). The germline V gene encodes CDR1 SEHNR and CDR2 FQNEAQ (reference sequence). The CDR3 is 16 residues long. Trimming cost V 3 bases and J 11 bases, with 25 bases left between them. This CDR3 reads CASSFPDNREIREQYF. The CDR3 coding sequence is TGTGCCAGCAGCTTTCCGGATAACAGGGAGATAAGGGAGCAGTACTTC. Full variable domain (outside the CDR3, taken from reference TRBV7-9 and TRBJ2-5): DTGVSQNPRHKITKRGQNVTFRCDPISEHNRLYWYRQTLGQGPEFLTYFQNEAQLEKSRLLSDRFSAERPKGSFSTLEIQRTEQGDSAMYLCASSFPDNREIREQYFGPGTRLLVL.

The chain links TRBV4-3 to TRBJ2-1; 10 nucleotides line up with TRBD2. Germline CDR1 and CDR2: LGHNA and YSLEER. The CDR3 sequence is 16 residues long. J lost 5 bases, V lost 0 bases, and 4 bases had no gene match. The CDR3 is CASSQDLAGEDNEQFF. CDR3 DNA sequence: TGCGCCAGCAGCCAAGATCTAGCGGGGGAAGACAATGAGCAGTTCTTC.

This clonotype was counted between two and nine times. The rearrangement joins TRBV4-3 to TRBJ1-1; possibly TRBD1 for D (6 bases). Germline loops: CDR1 LGHNA, CDR2 YSLEER. The CDR3 loop spans 17 amino acids. Trimming removed 0 bases from V and 0 bases from J, with 14 bases in between. CDR3 region: CASSQEARAGVNTEAFF. The DNA for the CDR3 is TGCGCCAGCAGCCAAGAAGCCCGGGCAGGGGTGAACACTGAAGCTTTCTTT.

This chain connects TRBV20-1 to TRBJ2-1, with TRBD2 identical over 13 bases. The CDR3 is made up of 18 amino acids. The germline V gene encodes CDR1 DFQATT and CDR2 SNEGSKA (reference sequence). V gave up 3 bases and J gave up 7 bases; unmatched junction bases: 15. CDR3 sequence (DNA): TGCAGTGCTAGTCGAGGGGGGACTAGCGGGGAGCTTGGGAATGAGCAGTTCTTC. This translates into CSASRGGTSGELGNEQFF.

V usage is TRBV7-9 and J usage is TRBJ2-4, with TRBD2 matching over 7 bases. The germline V gene encodes CDR1 SEHNR and CDR2 FQNEAQ (reference sequence). This CDR3 is 14 amino acids long. Losses at the gene ends were 6 bases for V and 5 bases for J; bases not matched to a gene: 7. The CDR3 loop is CASRPMTSQNIQYF. Here the CDR3 DNA reads TGTGCCAGCAGACCTATGACTAGCCAAAACATTCAGTACTTC. The full variable domain, rest sourced from reference TRBV7-9 and TRBJ2-4, is DTGVSQNPRHKITKRGQNVTFRCDPISEHNRLYWYRQTLGQGPEFLTYFQNEAQLEKSRLLSDRFSAERPKGSFSTLEIQRTEQGDSAMYLCASRPMTSQNIQYFGAGTRLSVL.

As concerns this clonotype: A much larger clone differs by one base, so this may be a read error. The chain uses TRBV5-1 and TRBJ2-1; the D is unclear. CDR3 size: 16 residues. The V gene's germline CDR1 is SGHRS and CDR2 YFSETQ. DNA of the CDR3: TGCGCCAGCAGCGCGCGTACTGGATCCTACTACAATGAGCAGTTATTC. Residues: CASSARTGSYYNEQLF.

Turning to this clonotype: One end of the junction does not line up with germline, which may come from a read error. CDR3 loop: CASNNGPSQETQYF. The CDR3 region has the DNA TGCGCCAGCAACAACGGACCGAGCCAAGAGACCCAGTACTTC. The chain is built from TRBV6-1 and TRBJ2-5; D gene ambiguous. This CDR3 is 14 amino acids long. Germline V lookup: CDR1 MNHNS, CDR2 SASEGT.

The chain combines TRBV28 with TRBJ2-1; 10 nucleotides line up with TRBD2. The CDR3 is 14 amino acids. Trimming removed 6 bases from V and 9 bases from J; junction bases left unmatched: 8. Germline-derived CDR1 and CDR2 are MDHEN and SYDVKM. CDR3 loop: CASRVAGGRGEQFF. DNA for the CDR3: TGTGCCAGCAGGGTAGCGGGGGGCCGAGGTGAGCAGTTCTTC.

This clonotype has only a few counts. In DNA, the CDR3 is TGCAGTGCTAGAGGGGGGGTATATGGCTACACCTTC. The encoded protein is CSARGGVYGYTF. This chain uses TRBV20-1 with TRBJ1-2; weak D call: TRBD1 (5 bases). CDR3 length equals 12 residues. V was clipped by 1 base and J by 5 bases, with 8 bases between them. CDR1 and CDR2 (germline): DFQATT, SNEGSKA (reference sequence).

This chain joins TRBV30 and TRBJ2-7, with 9 nucleotides matching TRBD1. Losses at the gene ends were 3 bases for V and 0 bases for J; bases not matched to a gene: 6. Looked up from germline, CDR1 is GTSNPN and CDR2 is SVGIG (reference sequence). This CDR3 contains 15 residues. The CDR3 loop reads CAWRGQGISSYEQYF. The CDR3 region has the DNA TGTGCCTGGAGGGGACAGGGCATAAGCTCCTACGAGCAGTACTTC.

In this sample, this clonotype turned up a few times. The chain employs TRBV20-1 and TRBJ1-6, with D perhaps matching TRBD1 (5 bases). Germline V gives CDR1 DFQATT, CDR2 SNEGSKA (reference sequence). The CDR3 covers 18 residues. V lost 5 bases, J lost 6 bases, and 26 bases lay in between. CDR3 nucleotide sequence: TGCAGTGCTCCCCTGGGGGTGGTGGCCGTGCCGAGTAATTCACCCCTCCACTTT. It encodes CSAPLGVVAVPSNSPLHF.

This chain joins TRBV7-9 and TRBJ2-5; D is undetermined. V dropped 0 bases and J dropped 1 base, with 9 bases sitting between them. CDR1 and CDR2 from the germline V gene are SEHNR and FQNEAQ (reference sequence). CDR3 length: 15 residues. The CDR3 protein is CASSLADLTQETQYF. The DNA of the CDR3 is TGTGCCAGCAGCTTAGCAGATCTAACCCAAGAGACCCAGTACTTC.

This rearrangement joins TRBV7-2 to TRBJ2-3, with 10 bases aligning to TRBD2. Germline V gene data show CDR1 as SGHTA and CDR2 as FQGNSA. This CDR3 has 15 amino acids. The V segment lost 8 bases and the J segment 1 base; nucleotides outside the gene matches: 6. The CDR3 DNA reads as TGTGCCAGCGACCACGGACTAGCGGGCACAGATACGCAGTATTTT. This encodes CASDHGLAGTDTQYF.

The CDR3 spells CATRGGWELFF. The CDR3 DNA reads TGTGCCACCCGCGGAGGGTGGGAGCTGTTTTTT. The chain couples TRBV11-3 to TRBJ2-2, with D perhaps TRBD2 (6 bases). The CDR3 is made up of 11 amino acids. Germline lookup yields CDR1 SGHNT and CDR2 YENEEA. Trimming took 10 bases from V and 9 from J, leaving 12 bases between them. The whole variable domain, remainder taken from reference TRBV11-3 and TRBJ2-2, is EAGVVQSPRYKIIEKKQPVAFWCNPISGHNTLYWYLQNLGQGPELLIRYENEEAVDDSQLPKDRFSAERLKGVDSTLKIQPAELGDSAVYLCATRGGWELFFGEGSRLTVL.

This clonotype was observed many times. The V and J genes are TRBV7-2 and TRBJ2-5, with D tentatively TRBD1 (6 bases). Between the trimmed V and J ends, which lost 0 bases and 1 base, there was a span of 6 bases. The CDR3 contains 14 residues. CDR1 and CDR2 from the germline V gene are SGHTA and FQGNSA. The CDR3 here is CASSLARGQETQYF. CDR3 coding DNA: TGTGCCAGCAGCTTAGCCAGGGGCCAAGAGACCCAGTACTTC. The variable domain in full, completed from reference TRBV7-2 and TRBJ2-5, reads GAGVSQSPSNKVTEKGKDVELRCDPISGHTALYWYRQSLGQGLEFLIYFQGNSAPDKSGLPSDRFSAERTGGSVSTLTIQRTQQEDSAVYLCASSLARGQETQYFGPGTRLLVL.

A few counts support this clonotype. The rearrangement links TRBV4-2 to TRBJ2-1; TRBD2 matches 12 bases. Germline V lookup: CDR1 LGHNA, CDR2 YNFKEQ. Unmatched junction bases numbered 10, after V lost 4 bases and J lost 6 bases. The CDR3 runs to 17 residues. The CDR3 here is CASSLGLAGGAANEQFF. The CDR3 region has the DNA TGTGCCAGCAGCCTCGGTCTAGCGGGGGGGGCTGCCAATGAGCAGTTCTTC.

The genes are TRBV7-9 and TRBJ2-3; D might be TRBD1 (6 bases). V was pared by 1 base and J by 2 bases, with 16 bases between. This CDR3 comprises 17 residues. CDR1 and CDR2 (germline): SEHNR, FQNEAQ (reference sequence). The CDR3 nucleotides read TGTGCCAGCAGCTTAGGCAATGGACAGCTATCCACAGATACGCAGTATTTT. Its translation: CASSLGNGQLSTDTQYF.

J is TRBJ1-5 and V is TRBV20-1; the match to TRBD1 covers 7 bases. V gave up 0 bases and J gave up 3 bases; unmatched junction bases: 5. The CDR3 runs to 15 residues. From germline, CDR1 is DFQATT and CDR2 SNEGSKA (reference sequence). Written as DNA, the CDR3 is TGCAGTGCTAGAGAGCCAGGGGGGCTCAATCAGCCCCAGCATTTT. This sequence encodes CSAREPGGLNQPQHF.

The table lists this clonotype with a few counts. The rearrangement links TRBV7-2 to TRBJ2-4; 7 nucleotides match TRBD2. CDR1 and CDR2 (germline): SGHTA, FQGNSA. This CDR3 contains 15 residues. Trimming cost V 2 bases and J 2 bases; bases outside gene matches: 3. CDR3 region: CASSLPSGTKNIQYF. The CDR3 DNA is TGTGCCAGCAGCTTACCTAGCGGCACCAAAAACATTCAGTACTTC.